The entry below describes one T cell receptor beta chain. Its specificity is unknown. The data originate from a study of blood T cells in healthy people across ages. Study-wide results and limits: Diversity was estimated from one million T cells, and these estimates were considered underestimates. Possibly confounding the expanded clonotype changes was the fact that donor CMV status was unknown. Whereas aged donors had fewer naive CD4+ cells, long-lived donors had more of them and higher diversity.

Using a J-beta primer mix together with a sample-barcoded 5' primer, a second PCR was run for roughly 6 to 12 cycles. Template switching added a 12-random-nucleotide identifier to every cDNA molecule. TCRdb processed the 5' RACE reads anew with MiXCR; each CDR3 protein has one entry. Of 550,000 to 800,000 distinct CDR3 sequences in the sample, roughly 32% are singletons; the top ten hold less than 20%. Sequenced material: blood. This TCR derives from a woman at least 80 years old in good health.

The CDR3 loop reads CSAPKEGISNEQYF. The CDR3 region has the DNA TGCAGTGCCCCGAAGGAGGGGATAAGCAATGAGCAGTACTTC. V usage is TRBV20-1 and J usage is TRBJ2-5; a possible D gene is TRBD2 (6 bases). The V end lost 6 bases, the J end lost 11 bases, and 25 bases lay between the germline ends. This CDR3 has 14 amino acids. Germline V gives CDR1 DFQATT, CDR2 SNEGSKA (reference sequence).